This section outlines one T cell receptor beta chain sequence together with its context. What it recognizes is unknown. Target depth was 1 in 200,000 to 1 in 1 million T cells, about 10x per clonotype. The table came from immunoSEQ multiplex PCR; TCRdb's copy has only in-frame clones and leaves some out. The sample has fewer than 55,000 clones; roughly 57% are singletons. CDR1 is SNHLY and CDR2 is FYNNEI in the germline V gene. The CDR3 contains 14 residues. Deletions cut 6 bases from V and 5 bases from J, with 16 bases between. The data are from a study of cytotoxic CD8 clonotypes in ibrutinib-treated CLL. About the research overall: Once treatment had gone on for a median of around 11 months, range 6 to 36, response samples were drawn. Whole-study findings and limits: Contraction or stability on treatment was seen for public clonotypes, which were uncommon. Clonality showed a rise at ibrutinib response that reversed toward baseline at progression.

The clonotype was recovered from a human donor with chronic lymphocytic leukemia. J is TRBJ1-1 and V is TRBV2; TRBD1 is a possible D gene (6 bases). This specimen was PBMCs, taken after 24 months of ibrutinib treatment. The CDR3: CASSERTARTEAFF. In DNA, the CDR3 is TGTGCCAGCAGCGAGCGGACAGCGCGTACTGAAGCTTTCTTT.